These 27 T cell receptor beta chains were all obtained from the same sample, sequenced in a study of CD8+CD57+ T cells in acquired aplastic anemia. For CDR3 and TCR beta VDJ profiling, genomic DNA was the template used. TCRdb ran MiXCR on the reads and lists one entry per CDR3 protein. The sample consists of around 51,000 distinct CDR3 sequences, around 73% of them appearing once. The sequenced material came from sorted CD4+, CD8+, or CD8+CD57+ T cells (not recorded which) from PBMCs. Receptors were obtained from a human donor in good health, serving as a control.

This clonotype was seen just once. The chain couples TRBV11-1 to TRBJ2-1, with 9 bases lining up with TRBD2. Germline assignment: CDR1 SGHAT and CDR2 FQDESV (reference sequence). J gave up 4 bases and V 4 bases, and 5 bases lay outside the gene matches. The CDR3 contains 15 residues. DNA for the CDR3: TGTGCCAGCAGCTCCAGCGGGGGGACATACAATGAGCAGTTCTTC. Translated, it gives CASSSSGGTYNEQFF.

The chain couples TRBV7-2 to TRBJ2-7; TRBD1 matches at 8 bases. Trimming removed 1 base from V and 3 bases from J; junction bases left unmatched: 2. Looked up from germline, CDR1 is SGHTA and CDR2 is FQGNSA. This CDR3 has 14 residues. CDR3 sequence: CASSLEGQGYEQYF. The CDR3 DNA is TGTGCCAGCAGCTTAGAAGGACAGGGCTACGAGCAGTACTTC. Complete variable domain (other parts from reference TRBV7-2 and TRBJ2-7): GAGVSQSPSNKVTEKGKDVELRCDPISGHTALYWYRQSLGQGLEFLIYFQGNSAPDKSGLPSDRFSAERTGGSVSTLTIQRTQQEDSAVYLCASSLEGQGYEQYFGPGTRLTVT.

CDR3 sequence: CASSSEGGHTGELFF. CDR3 bases: TGCGCCAGCAGCTCTGAGGGGGGGCACACCGGGGAGCTGTTTTTT. The chain is built from TRBV5-1 and TRBJ2-2; D may be TRBD2 (7 bases). Per the germline V gene, CDR1 is SGHRS and CDR2 is YFSETQ. This CDR3 spans 15 amino acids. Trimming took off 3 bases at V and 3 bases at J, with 12 bases between the two ends.

This clonotype was seen just once. The chain combines TRBV10-2 with TRBJ2-7; 10 nucleotides match TRBD2. Germline CDR1 WSHSY, CDR2 SAAADI. V dropped 4 bases and J dropped 1; count of bases not matched to a gene: 10. The CDR3 is 17 residues long. The CDR3 here is CASSAWTSGMVSYEQYF. The DNA of the CDR3 is TGCGCCAGCAGTGCCTGGACTAGCGGAATGGTATCCTACGAGCAGTACTTC.

The rearrangement uses TRBV25-1 and TRBJ2-3, with 7 bases that match TRBD2. CDR3 size: 16 residues. The germline CDR1 and CDR2 sequences are MGHDK and SYGVNS. Trimming at V came to 3 bases and at J to 4 bases, leaving 10 bases not matched to a gene. DNA for the CDR3: TGTGCCAGCAGTGAGGGGGAGCGGGGAAGAGCAGATACGCAGTATTTT. Translation gives CASSEGERGRADTQYF.

This clonotype was recorded at least ten times. This chain uses TRBV30 with TRBJ2-3; weak D call: TRBD2 (6 bases). The CDR3 extends over 14 amino acids. Between the trimmed V and J ends, which lost 7 bases and 0 bases, there was a span of 14 bases. CDR1 and CDR2 (germline): GTSNPN, SVGIG (reference sequence). Here the CDR3 reads CAYHPGLSTDTQYF. The DNA for the CDR3 is TGTGCCTACCACCCGGGACTTAGCACAGATACGCAGTATTTT.

The count of this clonotype is one. The chain has TRBV10-3 and TRBJ1-6, with 8 bases that match TRBD1. Germline V gene sequence: CDR1 ENHRY, CDR2 SYGVKD. V was pared by 6 bases and J by 7 bases, with 8 bases of the junction left unmatched. The CDR3 loop spans 15 amino acids. Here the CDR3 DNA reads TGTGCCATCAGGGAGGGCAGGGGGCCAAATTCACCCCTCCACTTT. This sequence encodes CAIREGRGPNSPLHF.

This clonotype has more than one count but fewer than ten. This chain connects TRBV29-1 to TRBJ1-5; 7 nucleotides match TRBD1. V shed 4 bases, J shed 5 bases, and the junction held 5 bases outside the gene matches. This CDR3 is built from 13 residues. Germline CDR1 and CDR2: SQVTM and ANQGSEA. CDR3 sequence: CSVAGGMDQPQHF. The CDR3 nucleotides are TGCAGCGTTGCAGGGGGAATGGATCAGCCCCAGCATTTT.

As concerns this clonotype: The missing conserved phenylalanine or tryptophan at the end of this CDR3 makes a read error likely. It is unclear where the CDR3 begins or ends on the DNA, so no DNA is shown, and the CDR3 is as TCRdb lists it. The chain uses TRBV9 and TRBJ2-2; no check of the table's D call, TRBD2, against the DNA was made. Germline loops: CDR1 SGDLS, CDR2 YYNGEE. The CDR3 numbers 9 amino acids, ends counted. CDR3 region: CASSVLGLA.

Concerning this clonotype itself: With a much larger clone just one base away, this may be a read error. The CDR3 here is CTSSYGLAGVTDTQYF. DNA for the CDR3: TGTACCAGCAGCTACGGACTAGCGGGAGTTACAGATACGCAGTATTTT. This chain connects TRBV5-4 to TRBJ2-3; 13 positions agree with TRBD2. The CDR3 loop spans 16 amino acids. In germline, CDR1 is SGHNT, CDR2 YYREEE (reference sequence).

The sample holds many counts of this clonotype. The junction departs from germline at one end; a sequencing error may be responsible. The chain carries TRBV12-3 or TRBV12-4 and TRBJ1-2; D unclear. The CDR3 sequence is 13 residues long. CDR3 nucleotide sequence: TGTGCCAGCAGTTCTCTTACCACACTTACAGCGGTCTTC. Amino acid sequence: CASSSLTTLTAVF.

The V and J genes are TRBV9 and TRBJ1-6; 9 bases line up with TRBD1. The germline V gene has CDR1 SGDLS and CDR2 YYNGEE. This CDR3 comprises 15 residues. Trimming at V came to 4 bases and at J to 10 bases, leaving 9 bases not matched to a gene. CDR3 in amino acids: CASSPGTGNRSPLHF. CDR3 bases: TGTGCCAGCAGCCCGGGGACAGGGAATCGGTCACCCCTCCACTTT.

The rearrangement links TRBV19 to TRBJ2-5, with D tentatively TRBD1 (6 bases). The CDR3 runs 13 residues. Germline V lookup: CDR1 LNHDA, CDR2 SQIVND (reference sequence). The V and J ends lost 2 bases and 5 bases respectively, with 9 bases between them. CDR3 DNA: TGTGCCAGTAGTATAACAGGGATGGAGACCCAGTACTTC. Translating it yields CASSITGMETQYF. The whole variable domain, remainder taken from reference TRBV19 and TRBJ2-5, is DGGITQSPKYLFRKEGQNVTLSCEQNLNHDAMYWYRQDPGQGLRLIYYSQIVNDFQKGDIAEGYSVSREKKESFPLTVTSAQKNPTAFYLCASSITGMETQYFGPGTRLLVL.

In its sample, this clonotype was seen once. The chain uses TRBV20-1 and TRBJ2-1, with a possible D match to TRBD2 (7 bases). In germline, CDR1 is DFQATT, CDR2 SNEGSKA (reference sequence). With 0 bases removed from V and 4 bases from J, the gap between germline ends came to 13 bases. CDR3 length: 15 amino acids. CDR3 in DNA: TGCAGTGCTAGAGATCTGGCGGGGGCGTACAATGAGCAGTTCTTC. Translated: CSARDLAGAYNEQFF.

The rearrangement links TRBV25-1 to TRBJ1-3; D not resolved. Germline CDR1 reads MGHDK; CDR2 reads SYGVNS. Trimming stripped 3 bases from V and 1 base from J, with 7 bases between. The CDR3 spans 14 residues. Here the CDR3 reads CASSEERSGNTIYF. The CDR3 region has the DNA TGTGCCAGCAGTGAGGAACGGTCTGGAAACACCATATATTTT. Full variable domain (rest looked up from reference TRBV25-1 and TRBJ1-3): EADIYQTPRYLVIGTGKKITLECSQTMGHDKMYWYQQDPGMELHLIHYSYGVNSTEKGDLSSESTVSRIRTEHFPLTLESARPSHTSQYLCASSEERSGNTIYFGEGSWLTVV.

The chain has TRBV7-9 and TRBJ1-5; the D gene is possibly TRBD1 (5 bases). Between the trimmed V and J ends, which lost 7 bases and 3 bases, there was a span of 13 bases. CDR3 length: 14 amino acids. Germline assignment: CDR1 SEHNR and CDR2 FQNEAQ (reference sequence). The CDR3 sequence is CASKDTGDNQPQHF. DNA for the CDR3: TGTGCCAGCAAGGATACAGGCGACAATCAGCCCCAGCATTTT. The full variable domain, in which reference TRBV7-9 and TRBJ1-5 provide the parts outside the CDR3, is DTGVSQNPRHKITKRGQNVTFRCDPISEHNRLYWYRQTLGQGPEFLTYFQNEAQLEKSRLLSDRFSAERPKGSFSTLEIQRTEQGDSAMYLCASKDTGDNQPQHFGDGTRLSIL.

The chain joins TRBV19 to TRBJ2-5; D perhaps matches TRBD2 (6 bases). This CDR3 is 15 amino acids long. Per the germline V gene, CDR1 is LNHDA and CDR2 is SQIVND (reference sequence). V dropped 3 bases and J dropped 5 bases, with 16 bases sitting between them. Here the CDR3 reads CASSIDGGSRETQYF. CDR3 DNA sequence: TGTGCCAGTAGTATCGACGGGGGTTCTCGGGAGACCCAGTACTTC.

This clonotype was seen a handful of times. V is TRBV9 and J is TRBJ2-1; 7 bases agree with TRBD2. The ends lost 3 bases at V and 7 bases at J; junction bases unmatched: 7. This CDR3 has 14 residues. Germline CDR1 SGDLS, CDR2 YYNGEE. The chain's CDR3 is CASSGWEGWNEQFF. In DNA, the CDR3 is TGTGCCAGCAGCGGGTGGGAGGGTTGGAATGAGCAGTTCTTC.

The chain links TRBV27 to TRBJ2-7; 10 bases align to TRBD2. J lost 3 bases, V lost 3 bases, and 5 bases had no gene match. Looked up from germline, CDR1 is MNHEY and CDR2 is SMNVEV (reference sequence). This CDR3 has 15 amino acids. CDR3 DNA: TGTGCCAGCAGTTTTCTAGCGGGAGAAATCTACGAGCAGTACTTC. It encodes CASSFLAGEIYEQYF.

The CDR3 loop is CASSLDQASSYEQYF. The CDR3 bases are TGTGCCAGCAGCTTAGATCAAGCGAGCTCCTACGAGCAGTACTTC. The chain carries TRBV11-3 and TRBJ2-7; D gene unclear. The CDR3 consists of 15 residues. CDR1 is SGHNT, CDR2 YENEEA, per germline. V dropped 0 bases and J dropped 0 bases, with 9 bases sitting between them.

About this clonotype itself: The junction differs from germline at one of its ends, possibly a read error. V is TRBV7-9 and J is TRBJ2-5; weak D call: TRBD2 (5 bases). This CDR3 is 15 amino acids long. Germline V gives CDR1 SEHNR, CDR2 FQNEAQ (reference sequence). CDR3 coding DNA: TGTGCCAGCAGCTCCATCCGAGGAACTAGTCCTCCCGAGGGCTTC. Its protein is CASSSIRGTSPPEGF.

This clonotype came up a few times. This sequence joins TRBV5-8 and TRBJ2-7; 9 bases map to TRBD1. The DNA end favors TRBJ2-5, so the J call may be wrong. This CDR3 has 16 residues. Germline assignment: CDR1 SGHTS and CDR2 YDEGEE. CDR3 loop: CASSKVGGQGGETQYF. The CDR3 bases are TGTGCCAGCAGCAAAGTGGGGGGACAGGGCGGGGAGACCCAGTACTTC.

This clonotype was recorded many times. The V call is TRBV6-1, the J call TRBJ1-3; D may be TRBD1 (5 bases). Trimming took off 5 bases at V and 9 bases at J, with 17 bases between the two ends. The CDR3 is 14 residues long. CDR1 is MNHNS, CDR2 SASEGT, per germline. The CDR3: CASSPHAEGRTIYF. CDR3 in DNA: TGTGCCAGCAGTCCCCATGCAGAGGGGCGCACCATATATTTT.

V gene TRBV5-1 combines with J gene TRBJ2-3; possible D gene TRBD2, 5 bases. V dropped 0 bases and J dropped 4 bases, with 9 bases sitting between them. From germline, CDR1 is SGHRS and CDR2 YFSETQ. This CDR3 spans 14 amino acids. Written as DNA, the CDR3 is TGCGCCAGCAGCTTGGTCCCCGGGGCAGATACGCAGTATTTT. Translation: CASSLVPGADTQYF.

The V gene is TRBV5-8, the J gene TRBJ2-2; no clear D. The length of the CDR3 is 15 residues. Trimming removed 0 bases from V and 0 bases from J, with 6 bases in between. Germline assignment: CDR1 SGHTS and CDR2 YDEGEE. CDR3 sequence (DNA): TGTGCCAGCAGCTTGGTCCGAGCGAACACCGGGGAGCTGTTTTTT. Protein: CASSLVRANTGELFF.

This clonotype came up many times. In DNA, the CDR3 is TGTGCCATCAGTGGGTACAGGTTGCCGTCCTATGGCTACACCTTC. Amino acids: CAISGYRLPSYGYTF. The V call is TRBV10-3, the J call TRBJ1-2; possible D gene TRBD1, 5 bases. Germline V gives CDR1 ENHRY, CDR2 SYGVKD. This CDR3 is built from 15 residues. V lost 4 bases and J lost 4, with 16 bases in between.

The chain couples TRBV20-1 to TRBJ1-1, with D unclear. V lost 1 base, J lost 2 bases, and 8 bases lay in between. Per the germline V gene, CDR1 is DFQATT and CDR2 is SNEGSKA (reference sequence). CDR3 length: 13 amino acids. The CDR3 bases are TGCAGTGCTAGAGCCAGGACCAACACTGAAGCTTTCTTT. Protein product: CSARARTNTEAFF.